The TCR beta chain under discussion was sequenced for a study of shared clonotypes between healthy human individuals. Broader study findings: Clonotype sharing levels among donors were expected to vary with sequencing depth.

At the deep level, the assay was run. TCRdb keeps only in-frame clones here, not all; method: immunoSEQ multiplex PCR. Of about 2.4 million clones detected, more than 80% appear once; the ten largest clones hold over 0.12%. As regards this clone: Antigen unknown.

The origin of this receptor is a man between 18 and 35 years old in good health. What was sequenced was naive CD4+ T cells sorted from blood. Indicated subset: CD45RA+ positively selected.

The CDR3 sequence: CASRGTALGGEQYF. The CDR3 nucleotides read TGTGCCAGTAGGGGGACCGCCTTGGGGGGCGAGCAGTACTTC. This chain links TRBV19 with TRBJ2-7, with D possibly being TRBD2 (6 bases). The CDR3 sequence is 14 residues long. The germline CDR1 and CDR2 sequences are LNHDA and SQIVND (reference sequence). Between the trimmed V and J ends, which lost 6 bases and 6 bases, there was a span of 18 bases.